The 9 T cell receptor beta chains reported below all come from one sample, sequenced in a study of cytomegalovirus exposure and HLA in healthy donors. Both 60 Vbeta primers and 13 Jbeta primers went into the PCR. The repertoire was sequenced with immunoSEQ multiplex PCR; TCRdb's copy has only in-frame clones and lacks some. The table shows 200,000 to 250,000 clones, with just under 70% occurring only once. Sequenced input: PBMCs. These TCRs come from a man aged 35 to 55 in good health and CMV-seropositive.

V and J are TRBV5-1 and TRBJ1-5, with 7 nucleotides matching TRBD1. Trimming removed 3 bases from V and 8 bases from J; junction bases left unmatched: 5. Per the germline V gene, CDR1 is SGHRS and CDR2 is YFSETQ. CDR3 length: 13 residues. CDR3 loop: CASSYKGAEPQHF. The CDR3, as DNA: TGCGCCAGCAGCTATAAGGGGGCAGAGCCCCAGCATTTT.

The chain carries TRBV7-9 and TRBJ2-1, with D perhaps TRBD2 (6 bases). V was shortened by 5 bases and J by 7 bases, with 15 bases between the two germline ends. CDR1 and CDR2 from the germline V gene are SEHNR and FQNEAQ (reference sequence). The CDR3 runs to 14 residues. The CDR3 coding sequence is TGTGCCAGCAGCCCGGTGCTGGGGGGAAATGAGCAGTTCTTC. Amino acid sequence: CASSPVLGGNEQFF.

This clone was observed a few times. The chain has TRBV6-1 and TRBJ1-1, with D tentatively TRBD1 (5 bases). The CDR3 sequence is 14 residues long. Trimming took off 11 bases at V and 0 bases at J, with 16 bases between the two ends. The germline V gene has CDR1 MNHNS and CDR2 SASEGT. The chain's CDR3 is CALNPGNLNTEAFF. CDR3 nucleotide sequence: TGTGCCTTAAATCCAGGGAACTTGAACACTGAAGCTTTCTTT.

V is TRBV11-2 and J is TRBJ1-2; D call uncertain. Germline CDR1 and CDR2: SGHAT and FQNNGV. Between the trimmed V and J ends, which lost 5 bases and 7 bases, there was a span of 11 bases. The CDR3 has 12 amino acids. DNA for the CDR3: TGTGCCAGCAGCCACGAGGTTGGTGGCTACACCTTC. Encoded protein: CASSHEVGGYTF.

The gene calls are TRBV5-1 and TRBJ1-3; D perhaps matches TRBD1 (6 bases). V was clipped by 2 bases and J by 4 bases, with 10 bases between them. Germline lookup yields CDR1 SGHRS and CDR2 YFSETQ. CDR3 size: 14 residues. DNA for the CDR3: TGCGCCAGCAGCTTAACAGGGATGGGAAACACCATATATTTT. This translates into CASSLTGMGNTIYF. Full variable domain (rest looked up from reference TRBV5-1 and TRBJ1-3): KAGVTQTPRYLIKTRGQQVTLSCSPISGHRSVSWYQQTPGQGLQFLFEYFSETQRNKGNFPGRFSGRQFSNSRSEMNVSTLELGDSALYLCASSLTGMGNTIYFGEGSWLTVV.

The gene calls are TRBV4-3 and TRBJ1-1; maybe TRBD1 (5 bases). CDR1 and CDR2 (germline): LGHNA, YSLEER. The CDR3 extends over 16 amino acids. With 1 base removed from V and 3 bases from J, the gap between germline ends came to 15 bases. The DNA for the CDR3 is TGCGCCAGCAGCCAAGGGGGCAGGGAATTTGACACTGAAGCTTTCTTT. Residues: CASSQGGREFDTEAFF.

V and J are TRBV19 and TRBJ2-1; 10 bases are a match to TRBD1. This CDR3 is 15 amino acids long. In germline, CDR1 is LNHDA, CDR2 SQIVND (reference sequence). The trim removed 7 bases at V and 6 bases at J, leaving 9 bases unmatched. CDR3 region: CASTRTGGTSNEQFF. DNA of the CDR3: TGTGCCAGTACTAGGACAGGGGGAACCTCCAATGAGCAGTTCTTC.

The chain uses TRBV7-8 and TRBJ1-2; 7 nucleotides agree with TRBD1. CDR1 SGHVS and CDR2 FQNEAQ come from the germline V gene. After removal of 5 bases from V and 4 bases from J, the junction contained 16 bases not matched to a gene. The CDR3 runs 17 residues. The CDR3 loop reads CASSGKAGDSASYGYTF. CDR3 sequence (DNA): TGTGCCAGCAGCGGAAAGGCCGGGGACAGCGCTAGCTATGGCTACACCTTC.

The chain has TRBV5-1 and TRBJ2-6; D is perhaps TRBD1 (6 bases). The length of the CDR3 is 15 residues. Germline CDR1 SGHRS, CDR2 YFSETQ. The V and J ends lost 4 bases and 4 bases respectively, with 12 bases between them. CDR3: CASSTHRVGANVLTF. The CDR3, as DNA: TGCGCCAGCAGCACCCACAGGGTCGGGGCCAACGTCCTGACTTTC.